Presented here are 2 T cell receptor beta chains from one specimen sequenced in a study of human T cells and chemical hapten exposure. TCRdb passed the RACE reads through MiXCR, listing each CDR3 protein once. Of some 180,000 distinct CDR3 sequences in the sample, about 25% were seen once. Specified time point: patch test 3, about 24 weeks after DPC sensitization. Treatment described: therapeutic diphenylcyclopropenone sensitization with weekly scalp DPC. Sequencing used whole blood, obtained in connection with sensitization to the hapten diphenylcyclopropenone (DPC). The receptors shown here come from a woman aged 35 to 49 with alopecia areata. Some clones in this sample may be carry-over from other donors' samples.

The rearrangement joins TRBV27 to TRBJ2-2; no reliable D call. Germline loops: CDR1 MNHEY, CDR2 SMNVEV (reference sequence). The length of the CDR3 is 13 residues. Trimming took 7 bases from V and 3 from J, leaving 9 bases between them. CDR3 in amino acids: CASMWWDTGELFF. The DNA of the CDR3 is TGTGCCAGCATGTGGTGGGACACCGGGGAGCTGTTTTTT.

This clonotype was recorded a few times. J is TRBJ1-2 and V is TRBV20-1; D is uncertain. The V gene lost 6 bases and the J gene lost 2 bases, with 22 bases spanning the gap. The CDR3 loop spans 16 amino acids. Germline V gives CDR1 DFQATT, CDR2 SNEGSKA (reference sequence). CDR3 loop: CSAPRNRRIVNYGYTF. CDR3 bases: TGCAGTGCCCCCCGCAATCGACGGATCGTCAACTATGGCTACACCTTC.